This TCR beta chain was recorded in a study of draining lymph node invasion in breast cancer (dated by TCRdb to 2020 to 2022). Context from the whole study: Histology and cytokeratin immunohistochemistry were used to diagnose nodal metastasis, and EpCAM/CD45 flow cytometry was used to confirm the diagnosis. A separate targeted assay used bulk TCR-beta CDR3 sequencing to compare sorted memory regulatory T cells with memory conventional CD4 T cells across breast cancer tissues. From each patient, matched non-invaded and tumor-invaded tumor-draining lymph nodes and the primary tumor were collected, and both Treg and Tconv subsets were profiled. In the separate targeted TCR sequencing, lymph nodes from about five patients were covered, and primary tumors were sequenced for three of those patients. Summary of the overall study and its limitations: Tracking the tumor top-100 clones was possible in just a couple of patients. Detection of some of the top 100 tumor clones in both invaded and non-invaded nodes suggests recirculation between tumor and draining nodes. TCRs shared between the Treg and Tconv subsets were regarded as suggesting, but not proving, a common clonal origin. In the targeted TCR-seq data, Tregs appeared more clonally expanded than Tconvs in all tissues, and both subsets were less diverse in tumor than lymph nodes. Per tissue, roughly 12-25% of Treg TCRs were found to be shared with Tconvs, and this sharing was interpreted as suggesting peripheral Treg induction. The data could not determine whether Treg conversion took place in a particular organ or whether converted Tregs recirculated between nodes and tumor.

The library was prepared using bulk RNA-seq. For sequencing, an Illumina HiSeq 2500 was employed. As for the authors' bioinformatics: In the separate targeted TCR-seq dataset, CDR3 sequences were extracted from raw reads and quantified using MiXCR version 2.1.5 with default parameters. The separate targeted TCR-seq dataset defined each TCR-beta clone by its combination of V gene, J gene and CDR3 sequence. The separate targeted TCR-seq dataset was filtered by first dropping clones with fewer than three counts and then keeping only the 90% most strongly expressed clones in each sample. In the separate targeted TCR-seq dataset, Treg-Tconv overlap was calculated per tissue as the number of shared clones divided by the total number of Treg clones, multiplied by 100. TCRdb's own reprocessing of the public reads used fastp at Q25 and MiXCR and kept productive beta chains. Duplicate CDR3 protein sequences are folded into a single record with the most common DNA and genes. The V and J calls reflect TCRdb's pipeline rather than the authors' work. Counted in this sample were approximately 2,600 distinct CDR3 sequences; 64% of them appeared once. The ten top clones hold around 2.9% of the sample.

A note on this clonotype: Its antigen has not been determined. No base quality values were provided; no much bigger clone lies one nucleotide off.

For memory regulatory T cells, the sort was based on CD4+ CD45RA- CD25high cells. Whether a tumor-draining lymph node counted as invaded or non-invaded depended on the presence or absence of metastatic tumor cells. Before staining and sorting, a Miltenyi Pan T Cell isolation kit was used to pre-enrich the T cells. Primary tumors were characterized by immunohistochemistry for estrogen receptor, progesterone receptor, HER2 and Ki-67. Within a few hours after surgery, fresh surgical tissue was processed by cutting the tissue into small fragments. Tissue fragments were enzymatically digested with Liberase TL plus DNase for 20 minutes and filtered through a 40-micrometer strainer. Sorting used a BD FACS Aria II with about 98-99% purity, after DAPI live/dead staining. Sorted cells were lysed in TCL buffer and RNA was purified with a Norgen Single Cell RNA purification kit including DNase treatment. The CDR3 has 14 amino acids, counting the end cysteine and valine. The CDR3 DNA has 42 bases and is translated from base 1. The junction carries 15 bases between V and J, which are trimmed by 3 bases and 6 bases respectively. CDR1 and CDR2 were assigned from the germline V gene (reference sequence) as LGHDT and YNNKEL.

The receptor was derived from a female donor with luminal breast cancer. The sequenced sample was sorted memory Tregs from a lymph node. What the cell subset or site label conveys for this sample: CD45RA-negative sorted CD4+ T cells (memory Tconv or effector/memory Treg). The sequence is built from TRBV3-1 and TRBJ2-7; too little of a D gene remains to name it. Read as DNA, the sequence is TGTGCCAGCAGCCACCACGGTCCCTTTGGCGAGCAGTACGTC. Its protein product is CASSHHGPFGEQYV.